The next 3 T cell receptor beta chains were all read from a single sample in a study of T cells in Graves' hyperthyroidism and ophthalmopathy. Researchers amplified the TCR beta CDR3 regions from RNA transcripts. HTBI primers were used for first-round RT-PCR of the TCR CDR3. In TCRdb, the multiplex PCR reads were re-called with MiXCR into one record per CDR3 protein. This table has about 200,000 distinct CDR3 sequences, about 15% appearing once. Sequencing was done on a sample of blood. The receptor set was obtained from a woman aged 45-59 years with Graves' hyperthyroidism.

This clonotype was counted a few times. In DNA form, the CDR3 reads TGTGCCAGCAGTTCCCTAGACAGGCCCTCCTACGAGCAGTACTTC. It specifies CASSSLDRPSYEQYF. This chain links TRBV12-3 or TRBV12-4 with TRBJ2-7; D is possibly TRBD1 (6 bases). The CDR3 consists of 15 residues. Trimming cost V 4 bases and J 0 bases, with 13 bases left between them.

This clonotype was recorded a few times. The CDR3 bases are TGCGCCAGCAGCTTGGGGACAGGGGGGACCTACAATGAGCAGTTCTTC. This gives the protein CASSLGTGGTYNEQFF. The V and J genes are TRBV5-1 and TRBJ2-1; TRBD1 agrees at 10 bases. The CDR3 consists of 16 residues. J gave up 2 bases and V 0 bases, and 2 bases lay outside the gene matches. Germline V lookup: CDR1 SGHRS, CDR2 YFSETQ. The full variable domain, rest sourced from reference TRBV5-1 and TRBJ2-1, is KAGVTQTPRYLIKTRGQQVTLSCSPISGHRSVSWYQQTPGQGLQFLFEYFSETQRNKGNFPGRFSGRQFSNSRSEMNVSTLELGDSALYLCASSLGTGGTYNEQFFGPGTRLTVL.

This clonotype was counted ten times or more. V and J are TRBV6-1 and TRBJ1-1; 10 positions agree with TRBD1. After removal of 6 bases from V and 6 bases from J, the junction contained 4 bases not matched to a gene. CDR3 size: 13 residues. Germline lookup yields CDR1 MNHNS and CDR2 SASEGT. CDR3 in DNA: TGTGCCAGCAGGGAGACAGGGGGCTCTGAAGCTTTCTTT. As protein: CASRETGGSEAFF.